The 3 T cell receptor beta chains given below trace back to one sample, sequenced in a study of PD-L1 blockade in urothelial cancer (dated by TCRdb to about 2017). To prepare the library, the immunoSEQ multiplex PCR assay was applied. Not all clones reach the TCRdb copy of this immuneACCESS table, which keeps in-frame sequences only. Checked studies attribute under half of the gap to unresolved V genes and leave the rest unexplained. The sample yields 35,000 to 50,000 clones; 81% were counted once. The ten most abundant clones make up 2.5% to 3% of the sample. Sequencing was performed on PBMCs, taken around atezolizumab (anti-PD-L1) treatment. The source is a man between 65 and 85 years old with urothelial cancer.

This sequence joins TRBV4-3 and TRBJ1-2; D is unclear. The germline V gene encodes CDR1 LGHNA and CDR2 YSLEER. This CDR3 is 14 amino acids long. The V end was cut by 0 bases, the J end by 4 bases, with 9 bases between. The CDR3 DNA is TGCGCCAGCAGCCAAGACAGTCGCCCCTATGGCTACACCTTC. It codes for CASSQDSRPYGYTF.

V and J are TRBV19 and TRBJ2-1, with 10 nucleotides matching TRBD2. The germline V gene has CDR1 LNHDA and CDR2 SQIVND (reference sequence). V dropped 3 bases and J dropped 5; count of bases not matched to a gene: 13. The CDR3 is 18 amino acids. The CDR3 protein is CASSMGRAGGFSDNEQFF. Written as DNA, the CDR3 is TGTGCCAGTAGTATGGGGCGAGCGGGAGGGTTCTCGGACAATGAGCAGTTCTTC. The whole variable domain, remainder taken from reference TRBV19 and TRBJ2-1, is DGGITQSPKYLFRKEGQNVTLSCEQNLNHDAMYWYRQDPGQGLRLIYYSQIVNDFQKGDIAEGYSVSREKKESFPLTVTSAQKNPTAFYLCASSMGRAGGFSDNEQFFGPGTRLTVL.

The genes are TRBV5-1 and TRBJ1-1, with 9 bases lining up with TRBD1. CDR1 and CDR2 from the germline V gene are SGHRS and YFSETQ. The J segment lost 1 base and the V segment lost 3 bases, leaving 1 base of the junction unmatched. The CDR3 runs 14 residues. The CDR3 here is CASSWGQGNTEAFF. The DNA for the CDR3 is TGCGCCAGCAGCTGGGGACAGGGGAACACTGAAGCTTTCTTT. Together with reference TRBV5-1 and TRBJ1-1, the CDR3 gives the full variable domain: KAGVTQTPRYLIKTRGQQVTLSCSPISGHRSVSWYQQTPGQGLQFLFEYFSETQRNKGNFPGRFSGRQFSNSRSEMNVSTLELGDSALYLCASSWGQGNTEAFFGQGTRLTVV.